Listed below are T cell receptor beta chains from one sample, sequenced in a study of blood T cell repertoires in COVID-19. The repertoire was sequenced with immunoSEQ multiplex PCR; TCRdb's copy has only in-frame clones and lacks some. In the table there are roughly 360,000 clones, 81% of which are singletons. The source material was peripheral blood. These receptors were obtained from a human donor with acute or convalescent COVID-19. The donor label of this sample is uncertain. Each CDR3 is given with its conserved first and last residue. A D gene is named only where the DNA matches it firmly. The size of a clone is reported for some rows only, either as once, few or many, or as a class for expanded clones.

v_call: TRBV4-1
d_call: .
clone_size: .
j_call: TRBJ2-7
cdr3_nt: TGCGCCAGCAGCCAAAATTCGCAGGGTAGGCCCTACGAGCAGTACTTC
cdr3_aa: CASSQNSQGRPYEQYF

v_call: TRBV2
d_call: TRBD1
clone_size: .
j_call: TRBJ1-2
cdr3_nt: TGTGCCAGCAGGTCCGGACAGGGCCACTATGGCTACACCTTC
cdr3_aa: CASRSGQGHYGYTF

v_call: TRBV20-1
d_call: TRBD1
clone_size: .
j_call: TRBJ2-7
cdr3_nt: TGCAGTGCTAGTCCTGGACAGGCCACCGGGGCGTTGCAGTACTTC
cdr3_aa: CSASPGQATGALQYF

v_call: TRBV3-1/TRBV3-2
d_call: .
clone_size: .
j_call: TRBJ2-3
cdr3_nt: TGTGCCAGCAGCCAGGCAGGGCCCACAGATACGCAGTATTTT
cdr3_aa: CASSQAGPTDTQYF

v_call: TRBV7-6
d_call: TRBD2
clone_size: .
j_call: TRBJ2-1
cdr3_nt: TGTGCCAGCAGCTCCCCGGACGGGCCGGGAGGACTCCTCGGCCACAATGAGCAGTTCTTC
cdr3_aa: CASSSPDGPGGLLGHNEQFF

v_call: TRBV21-1
d_call: .
clone_size: .
j_call: TRBJ1-1
cdr3_nt: TGTGCCAGCAGCCCGAGGGGGGGAGGTGAAGCTTTCTTT
cdr3_aa: CASSPRGGGEAFF

v_call: TRBV30
d_call: .
clone_size: few
j_call: TRBJ1-2
cdr3_nt: TGTGCCTGGAGTGTCAGACAGTATGGCTACACCTTC
cdr3_aa: CAWSVRQYGYTF

v_call: TRBV5-1
d_call: .
clone_size: .
j_call: TRBJ2-1
cdr3_nt: TGCGCCAGCAGCTTGGCGGACAATGAGCAGTTCTTC
cdr3_aa: CASSLADNEQFF

v_call: TRBV30
d_call: .
clone_size: .
j_call: TRBJ1-1
cdr3_nt: TGTGCCTGGAATCGCGGACTCCGGAACACTGAAGCTTTCTTT
cdr3_aa: CAWNRGLRNTEAFF

v_call: TRBV15
d_call: TRBD2
clone_size: .
j_call: TRBJ2-1
cdr3_nt: TGTGCCATTACCCTAGCGGGAGGATCCTACAATGAGCAGTTCTTC
cdr3_aa: CAITLAGGSYNEQFF

v_call: TRBV28
d_call: .
clone_size: .
j_call: TRBJ1-6
cdr3_nt: TGTGCCAGCAGGCTCACGTGGGGCAGCTGGAGCTCCTATAATTCACCCCTCCACTTT
cdr3_aa: CASRLTWGSWSSYNSPLHF

v_call: TRBV30
d_call: .
clone_size: .
j_call: TRBJ2-7
cdr3_nt: TGTGCCTGGAGGGATATCTTCAGGGGCCACGAGCAGTACTTC
cdr3_aa: CAWRDIFRGHEQYF

v_call: TRBV29-1
d_call: .
clone_size: .
j_call: TRBJ1-1
cdr3_nt: TGCAGCGTCCAGCTGACTATGGCTGAAGCTTTCTTT
cdr3_aa: CSVQLTMAEAFF

v_call: TRBV5-6
d_call: TRBD1
clone_size: .
j_call: TRBJ2-7
cdr3_nt: TGTGCCAGCAGCCCGGGACAGGGTTACGTGAAGCAGTACTTC
cdr3_aa: CASSPGQGYVKQYF

v_call: TRBV3-1/TRBV3-2
d_call: TRBD1
clone_size: .
j_call: TRBJ2-1
cdr3_nt: TGTGCCAGCAGCCAAGGGCCCCCGGACAGGAATGAGCAGTTCTTC
cdr3_aa: CASSQGPPDRNEQFF

v_call: TRBV5-1
d_call: .
clone_size: .
j_call: TRBJ1-4
cdr3_nt: TGCGCCAGCAGCTTGGGAGGGCAGCTTTATAATGAAAAACTGTTTTTT
cdr3_aa: CASSLGGQLYNEKLFF

v_call: TRBV28
d_call: TRBD1
clone_size: once
j_call: TRBJ1-5
cdr3_nt: TGTGCCAGCGGTGGGACAGGGGGCGCGGGTCAGCCCCAGCATTTT
cdr3_aa: CASGGTGGAGQPQHF

v_call: TRBV23-1
d_call: TRBD1
clone_size: .
j_call: TRBJ1-5
cdr3_nt: TGCGCCAGCAGTCCTAAAGGGGGCGAAAGGAGCAATCAGCCCCAGCATTTT
cdr3_aa: CASSPKGGERSNQPQHF

v_call: TRBV9
d_call: TRBD2
clone_size: once
j_call: TRBJ2-3
cdr3_nt: TGTGCCAGCAGCGTAGGGGACTACACCTTACCAGATACGCAGTATTTT
cdr3_aa: CASSVGDYTLPDTQYF

v_call: TRBV2
d_call: TRBD2
clone_size: few
j_call: TRBJ2-1
cdr3_nt: TGTGCCAGCAGTGAAAACGGGGGGGTCTACAATGAGCAGTTCTTC
cdr3_aa: CASSENGGVYNEQFF

v_call: TRBV2
d_call: .
clone_size: few
j_call: TRBJ2-7
cdr3_nt: TGTGCCAGCAGTGAACTGCGGAGTTACGAGCAGTACTTC
cdr3_aa: CASSELRSYEQYF

v_call: TRBV29-1
d_call: .
clone_size: .
j_call: TRBJ2-3
cdr3_nt: TGCAGCGTTGATACTACAGATACGCAGTATTTT
cdr3_aa: CSVDTTDTQYF

v_call: TRBV5-1
d_call: .
clone_size: .
j_call: TRBJ1-2
cdr3_nt: TGCGCCAGTACAGGGTCCTCTGTAACTAACTATGGCTACACCTTC
cdr3_aa: CASTGSSVTNYGYTF

v_call: TRBV15
d_call: .
clone_size: once
j_call: TRBJ1-2
cdr3_nt: TGTGCCACCGGGACATTTCATGGCTACACCTTC
cdr3_aa: CATGTFHGYTF

v_call: TRBV2
d_call: .
clone_size: .
j_call: TRBJ1-1
cdr3_nt: TGTGCCAGCAGTGTTCCCCTAGTTAGTACTGAAGCTTTCTTT
cdr3_aa: CASSVPLVSTEAFF

v_call: TRBV15
d_call: TRBD1
clone_size: .
j_call: TRBJ1-2
cdr3_nt: TGTGCCACCAGCAGAGATCTACAGGGGAGCGGCTACACCTTC
cdr3_aa: CATSRDLQGSGYTF

v_call: TRBV19
d_call: TRBD1
clone_size: few
j_call: TRBJ1-2
cdr3_nt: TGTGCCAGTAGTATTTACCTCACAGGGGGCAGAAGCTATGGCTACACCTTC
cdr3_aa: CASSIYLTGGRSYGYTF

v_call: TRBV5-1
d_call: TRBD1
clone_size: .
j_call: TRBJ1-1
cdr3_nt: TGCGCCAGCAGCTTGGAGGCAGGGGGGCTGAACACTGAAGCTTTCTTT
cdr3_aa: CASSLEAGGLNTEAFF

v_call: TRBV5-1
d_call: .
clone_size: .
j_call: TRBJ1-1
cdr3_nt: TGCGCCAGCAGTACAGTCACGAACACTGAAGCTTTCTTT
cdr3_aa: CASSTVTNTEAFF

v_call: TRBV5-1
d_call: TRBD1
clone_size: once
j_call: TRBJ2-5
cdr3_nt: TGCGCCAGCAGCTTGGCTGGGACAGGGCGGACCCAGTACTTC
cdr3_aa: CASSLAGTGRTQYF

v_call: TRBV5-1
d_call: .
clone_size: .
j_call: TRBJ2-2
cdr3_nt: TGCGCCAGCAGCTCTTCTCTAGCTCTGAACACCGGGGAGCTGTTTTTT
cdr3_aa: CASSSSLALNTGELFF

v_call: TRBV19
d_call: .
clone_size: .
j_call: TRBJ1-5
cdr3_nt: TGTGCCAGTAGTTACGGTAAACAGGGTAGCGGCAATCAGCCCCAGCATTTT
cdr3_aa: CASSYGKQGSGNQPQHF

v_call: TRBV7-2
d_call: TRBD1
clone_size: .
j_call: TRBJ2-2
cdr3_nt: TGTGCCAGCAGGGCAACAGGGGCGAACACCGGGGAGCTGTTTTTT
cdr3_aa: CASRATGANTGELFF

v_call: TRBV19
d_call: .
clone_size: .
j_call: TRBJ1-5
cdr3_nt: TGTGCCAGTACCGACTTACCCGCTAGGGGTATGTATCAGCCCCAGCATTTT
cdr3_aa: CASTDLPARGMYQPQHF

v_call: TRBV5-4
d_call: .
clone_size: once
j_call: TRBJ2-5
cdr3_nt: TGTGCCAGCAGCTGGCCACCGACGGGGACCCAGTACTTC
cdr3_aa: CASSWPPTGTQYF

v_call: TRBV4-2
d_call: TRBD1
clone_size: .
j_call: TRBJ1-4
cdr3_nt: TGTGCCAGCAGCACTGGACAGGGCACAACTAATGAAAAACTGTTTTTT
cdr3_aa: CASSTGQGTTNEKLFF

v_call: TRBV6-5
d_call: TRBD1
clone_size: .
j_call: TRBJ1-5
cdr3_nt: TGTGCCAGCAGTAGGGACAGGGGGGTAGGACAGCCCCAGCATTTT
cdr3_aa: CASSRDRGVGQPQHF

v_call: TRBV5-5
d_call: .
clone_size: .
j_call: TRBJ2-1
cdr3_nt: TGTGCCAGCAGCCCCCTCGTGAATGAGCAGTTCTTC
cdr3_aa: CASSPLVNEQFF

v_call: TRBV28
d_call: TRBD1
clone_size: .
j_call: TRBJ2-2
cdr3_nt: TGTGCCAGCAGTTCACAGGGGGCAGGCACCGGGGAGCTGTTTTTT
cdr3_aa: CASSSQGAGTGELFF

v_call: TRBV29-1
d_call: .
clone_size: once
j_call: TRBJ2-7
cdr3_nt: TGCAGCGCATCGACTGTTAGCTCCTACGAGCAGTACTTC
cdr3_aa: CSASTVSSYEQYF

v_call: TRBV24-1
d_call: TRBD1
clone_size: .
j_call: TRBJ1-5
cdr3_nt: TGTGCCACCAGTGATGCCGGGACAGGGTTGTATCAGCCCCAGCATTTT
cdr3_aa: CATSDAGTGLYQPQHF

v_call: TRBV5-6
d_call: .
clone_size: .
j_call: TRBJ2-7
cdr3_nt: TGTGCCAGCAGCTTGGTTCTTGACACCCGAGGGCCCTCCTACGAGCAGTACTTC
cdr3_aa: CASSLVLDTRGPSYEQYF

v_call: TRBV18
d_call: .
clone_size: .
j_call: TRBJ2-7
cdr3_nt: TGTGCCAGCTCACCAAGTTCCGCGGGGGAGCAGTACTTC
cdr3_aa: CASSPSSAGEQYF

v_call: TRBV6-5
d_call: .
clone_size: .
j_call: TRBJ1-1
cdr3_nt: TGTGCCAGCAGTAAAAAAAAGGGGACTGAAGCTTTCTTT
cdr3_aa: CASSKKKGTEAFF

v_call: TRBV29-1
d_call: .
clone_size: .
j_call: TRBJ1-1
cdr3_nt: TGCAGCGTTGTATCCCACAAGGAGAACTCTGAAGCTTTCTTT
cdr3_aa: CSVVSHKENSEAFF

v_call: TRBV6-5
d_call: .
clone_size: .
j_call: TRBJ1-2
cdr3_nt: TGTGCCAGCAGTTACGGCGGCTTGAATGGCTACACCTTC
cdr3_aa: CASSYGGLNGYTF

v_call: TRBV6-2/TRBV6-3
d_call: TRBD2
clone_size: few
j_call: TRBJ2-1
cdr3_nt: TGTGCCAGCAGCCCGTTGGGACTAGGAAACAATGAGCAGTTCTTC
cdr3_aa: CASSPLGLGNNEQFF

v_call: TRBV18
d_call: .
clone_size: .
j_call: TRBJ2-1
cdr3_nt: TGTGCCAGCTCGCCCGACATGTACAATGAGCAGTTCTTC
cdr3_aa: CASSPDMYNEQFF

v_call: TRBV5-1
d_call: .
clone_size: .
j_call: TRBJ1-6
cdr3_nt: TGCGCCAGCAGCCCGGGTCGGGGTAATTCACCCCTCCACTTT
cdr3_aa: CASSPGRGNSPLHF

v_call: TRBV5-4
d_call: .
clone_size: once
j_call: TRBJ2-7
cdr3_nt: TGTGCCAGCAGCTTGGGTGGGAGCGAGCAGTACTTC
cdr3_aa: CASSLGGSEQYF

v_call: TRBV5-5
d_call: .
clone_size: .
j_call: TRBJ1-2
cdr3_nt: TGTGCCAGCAGCTACAGGGTTTTAGATGGCTACACCTTC
cdr3_aa: CASSYRVLDGYTF

v_call: TRBV3-1/TRBV3-2
d_call: TRBD1
clone_size: .
j_call: TRBJ1-1
cdr3_nt: TGTGCCAGCAGCTCGCGTCAGGGGGGCACTGAAGCTTTCTTT
cdr3_aa: CASSSRQGGTEAFF

v_call: TRBV29-1
d_call: TRBD1
clone_size: .
j_call: TRBJ2-1
cdr3_nt: TGCAGCGTCTCTCGGACAGGGGGTAAATACAATGAGCAGTTCTTC
cdr3_aa: CSVSRTGGKYNEQFF

v_call: TRBV7-6
d_call: TRBD1
clone_size: .
j_call: TRBJ2-1
cdr3_nt: TGTGCCAGCAGCTTAGCGGGACAGGGCCACAATGAGCAGTTCTTC
cdr3_aa: CASSLAGQGHNEQFF

v_call: TRBV10-2
d_call: .
clone_size: .
j_call: TRBJ2-1
cdr3_nt: TGCGCCAGCACCCTCGGGGGAGGCCCCAATGAGCAGTTCTTC
cdr3_aa: CASTLGGGPNEQFF

v_call: TRBV29-1
d_call: .
clone_size: .
j_call: TRBJ2-2
cdr3_nt: TGCAGCGTCAGGGCCTACACCGGGGAGCTGTTTTTT
cdr3_aa: CSVRAYTGELFF

v_call: TRBV6-5
d_call: TRBD1
clone_size: .
j_call: TRBJ2-5
cdr3_nt: TGTGCCATCGGACAGGGGGCCCAGTACTTC
cdr3_aa: CAIGQGAQYF

v_call: TRBV3-1/TRBV3-2
d_call: TRBD1
clone_size: .
j_call: TRBJ1-1
cdr3_nt: TGTGCCAGCAGCCAAGGACAGGGCATGAACACTGAAGCTTTCTTT
cdr3_aa: CASSQGQGMNTEAFF

v_call: TRBV5-1
d_call: TRBD1
clone_size: once
j_call: TRBJ2-5
cdr3_nt: TGCGCCAGCAGCTTACCCTCAGGGGGTGGTGAGACCCAGTACTTC
cdr3_aa: CASSLPSGGGETQYF